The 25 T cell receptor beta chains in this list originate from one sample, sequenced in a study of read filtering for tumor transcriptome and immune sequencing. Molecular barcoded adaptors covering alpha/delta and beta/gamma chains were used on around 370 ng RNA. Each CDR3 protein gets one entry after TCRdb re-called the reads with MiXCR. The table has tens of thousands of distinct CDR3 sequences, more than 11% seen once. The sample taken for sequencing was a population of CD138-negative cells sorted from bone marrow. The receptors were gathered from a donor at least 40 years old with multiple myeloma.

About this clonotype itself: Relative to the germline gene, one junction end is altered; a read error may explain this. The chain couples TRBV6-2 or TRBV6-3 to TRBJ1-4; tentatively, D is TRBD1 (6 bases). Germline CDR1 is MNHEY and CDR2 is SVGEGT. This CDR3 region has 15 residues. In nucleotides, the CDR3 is TGTGCCAGCAGCTCTAACAGGGTGGGGAATGAAAAACGGTTTTTT. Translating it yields CASSSNRVGNEKRFF.

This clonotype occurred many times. The CDR3 coding sequence is TGTGCCAGCAGCTTAGCGGGAGCCCTCTACGAGCAGTACTTC. Protein: CASSLAGALYEQYF. V is TRBV7-2 and J is TRBJ2-7; perhaps TRBD2 as D (5 bases). The CDR3 extends over 14 amino acids. CDR1 is SGHTA and CDR2 is FQGNSA in the germline V gene. V was pared by 0 bases and J by 3 bases, with 9 bases between. The whole variable domain, filled in from reference TRBV7-2 and TRBJ2-7, reads GAGVSQSPSNKVTEKGKDVELRCDPISGHTALYWYRQSLGQGLEFLIYFQGNSAPDKSGLPSDRFSAERTGGSVSTLTIQRTQQEDSAVYLCASSLAGALYEQYFGPGTRLTVT.

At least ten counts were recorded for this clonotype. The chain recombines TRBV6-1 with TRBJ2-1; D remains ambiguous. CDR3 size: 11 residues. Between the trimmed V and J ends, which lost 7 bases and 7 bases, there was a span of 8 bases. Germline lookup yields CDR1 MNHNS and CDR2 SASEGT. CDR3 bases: TGTGCCAGCACGAGGTTGAATGAGCAGTTCTTC. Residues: CASTRLNEQFF.

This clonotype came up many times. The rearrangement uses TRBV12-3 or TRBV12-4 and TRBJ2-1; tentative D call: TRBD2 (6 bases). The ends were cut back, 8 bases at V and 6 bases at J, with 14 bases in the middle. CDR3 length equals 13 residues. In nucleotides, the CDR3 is TGTGCCAGCTATAGCGGAGTATTCAATGAGCAGTTCTTC. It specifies CASYSGVFNEQFF.

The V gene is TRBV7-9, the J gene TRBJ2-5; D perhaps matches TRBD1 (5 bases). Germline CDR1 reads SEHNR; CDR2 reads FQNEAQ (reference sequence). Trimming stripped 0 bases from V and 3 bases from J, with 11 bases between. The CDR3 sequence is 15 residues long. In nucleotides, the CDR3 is TGTGCCAGCAGCTTAGCAGGGGCAGATAAAGAGACCCAGTACTTC. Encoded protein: CASSLAGADKETQYF.

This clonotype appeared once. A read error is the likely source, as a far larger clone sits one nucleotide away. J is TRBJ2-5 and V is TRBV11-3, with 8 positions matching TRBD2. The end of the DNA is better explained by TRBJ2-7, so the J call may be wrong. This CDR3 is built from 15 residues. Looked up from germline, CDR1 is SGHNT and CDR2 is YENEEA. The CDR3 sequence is CASSFGSGDSHEQYF. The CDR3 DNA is TGTGCCAGCAGCTTCGGTAGCGGGGATTCCCACGAGCAGTACTTC.

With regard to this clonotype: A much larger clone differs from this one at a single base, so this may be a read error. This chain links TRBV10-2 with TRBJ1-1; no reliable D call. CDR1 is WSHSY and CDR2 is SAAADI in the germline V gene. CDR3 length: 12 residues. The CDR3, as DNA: TGCGCCGGCAGCCCAACCAACACTGAAGCTTTCTTT. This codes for CAGSPTNTEAFF.

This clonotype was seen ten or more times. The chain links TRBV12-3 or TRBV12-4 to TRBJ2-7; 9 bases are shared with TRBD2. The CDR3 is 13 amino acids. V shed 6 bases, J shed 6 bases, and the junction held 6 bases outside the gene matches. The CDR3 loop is CASSILAGSEQYF. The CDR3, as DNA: TGTGCCAGCAGCATTCTAGCGGGAAGCGAGCAGTACTTC.

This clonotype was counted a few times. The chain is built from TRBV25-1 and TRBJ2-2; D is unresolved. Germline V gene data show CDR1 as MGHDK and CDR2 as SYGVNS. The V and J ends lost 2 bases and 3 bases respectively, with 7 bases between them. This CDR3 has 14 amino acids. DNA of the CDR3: TGTGCCAGCAGTGAAATCAGTCACACCGGGGAGCTGTTTTTT. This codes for CASSEISHTGELFF.

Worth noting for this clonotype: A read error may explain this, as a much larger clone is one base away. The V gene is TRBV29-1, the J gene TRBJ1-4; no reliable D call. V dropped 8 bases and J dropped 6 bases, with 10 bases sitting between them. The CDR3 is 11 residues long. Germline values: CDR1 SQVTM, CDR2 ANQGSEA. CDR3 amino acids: CSIVTDEKLFF. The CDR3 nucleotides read TGCAGCATTGTGACGGATGAAAAACTGTTTTTT.

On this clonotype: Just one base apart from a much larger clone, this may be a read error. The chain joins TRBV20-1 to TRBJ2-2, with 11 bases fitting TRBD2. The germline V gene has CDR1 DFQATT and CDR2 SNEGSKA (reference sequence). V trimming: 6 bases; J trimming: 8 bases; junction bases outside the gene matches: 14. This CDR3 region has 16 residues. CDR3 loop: CSATLLAGGASGELFF. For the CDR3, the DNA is TGCAGTGCCACCCTGCTAGCGGGAGGTGCTTCAGGGGAGCTGTTTTTT.

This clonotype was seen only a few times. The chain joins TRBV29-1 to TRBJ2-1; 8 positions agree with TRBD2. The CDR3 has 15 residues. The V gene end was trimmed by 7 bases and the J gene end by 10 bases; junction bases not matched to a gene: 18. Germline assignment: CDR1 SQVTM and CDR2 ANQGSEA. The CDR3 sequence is CSAAPRERGYTEQFF. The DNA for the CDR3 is TGCAGCGCCGCCCCTCGGGAGCGGGGGTATACGGAGCAGTTCTTC.

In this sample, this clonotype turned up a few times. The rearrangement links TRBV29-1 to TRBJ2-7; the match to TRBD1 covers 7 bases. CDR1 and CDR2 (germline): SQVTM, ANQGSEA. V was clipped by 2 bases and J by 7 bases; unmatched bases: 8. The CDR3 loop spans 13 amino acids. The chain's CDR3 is CSVEPRQGGEQYF. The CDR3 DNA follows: TGCAGCGTTGAACCGCGACAGGGCGGGGAGCAGTACTTC.

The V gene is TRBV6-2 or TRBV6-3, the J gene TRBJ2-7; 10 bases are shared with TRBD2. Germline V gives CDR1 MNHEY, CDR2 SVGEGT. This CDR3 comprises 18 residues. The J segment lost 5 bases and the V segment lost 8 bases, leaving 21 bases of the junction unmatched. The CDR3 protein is CASCLLPLRLAGEDEQYF. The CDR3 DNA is TGTGCCAGCTGCCTTCTCCCCTTGAGACTAGCGGGTGAAGACGAGCAGTACTTC.

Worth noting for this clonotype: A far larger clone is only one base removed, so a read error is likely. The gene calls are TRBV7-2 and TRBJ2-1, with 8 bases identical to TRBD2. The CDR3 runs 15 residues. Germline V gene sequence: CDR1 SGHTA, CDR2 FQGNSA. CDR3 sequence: CAGSLAGSSYNEQFF. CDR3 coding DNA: TGTGCCGGCAGCTTAGCGGGATCCTCCTACAATGAGCAGTTCTTC.

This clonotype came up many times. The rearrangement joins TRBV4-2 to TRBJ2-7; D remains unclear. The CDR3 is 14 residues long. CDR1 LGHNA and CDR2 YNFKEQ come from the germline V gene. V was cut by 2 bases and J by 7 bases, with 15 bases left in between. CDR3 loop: CASSQKPDEGEQYF. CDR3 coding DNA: TGTGCCAGCAGCCAAAAGCCGGACGAAGGAGAGCAGTACTTC.

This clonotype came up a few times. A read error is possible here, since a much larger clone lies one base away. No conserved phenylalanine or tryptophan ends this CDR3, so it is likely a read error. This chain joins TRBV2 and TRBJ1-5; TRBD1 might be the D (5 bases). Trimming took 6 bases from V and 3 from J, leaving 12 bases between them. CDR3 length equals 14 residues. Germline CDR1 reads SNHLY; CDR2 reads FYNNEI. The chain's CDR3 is CASSDNRPNQPQHS. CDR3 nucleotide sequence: TGTGCCAGCAGCGATAACAGGCCCAATCAGCCCCAGCATTCT.

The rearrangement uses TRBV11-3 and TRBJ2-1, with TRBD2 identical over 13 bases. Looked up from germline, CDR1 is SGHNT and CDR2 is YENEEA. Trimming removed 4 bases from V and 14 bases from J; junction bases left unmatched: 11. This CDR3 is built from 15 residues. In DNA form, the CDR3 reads TGTGCCAGCAGCTCCGGACTACTAGCGGGAGGGCGGGAGTTCTTC. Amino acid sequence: CASSSGLLAGGREFF.

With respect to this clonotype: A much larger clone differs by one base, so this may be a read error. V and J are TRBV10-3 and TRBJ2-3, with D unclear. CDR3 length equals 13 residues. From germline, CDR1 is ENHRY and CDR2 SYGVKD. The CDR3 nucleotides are TGTGCCATCGGTACGAAGAGAACAGAGACGCAGTATTTT. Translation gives CAIGTKRTETQYF.

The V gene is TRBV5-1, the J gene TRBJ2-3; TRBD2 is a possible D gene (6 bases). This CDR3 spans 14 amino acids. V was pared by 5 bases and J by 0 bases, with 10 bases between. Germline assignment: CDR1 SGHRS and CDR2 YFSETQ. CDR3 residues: CASREGASTDTQYF. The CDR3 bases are TGCGCCAGCAGGGAGGGAGCTAGCACAGATACGCAGTATTTT.

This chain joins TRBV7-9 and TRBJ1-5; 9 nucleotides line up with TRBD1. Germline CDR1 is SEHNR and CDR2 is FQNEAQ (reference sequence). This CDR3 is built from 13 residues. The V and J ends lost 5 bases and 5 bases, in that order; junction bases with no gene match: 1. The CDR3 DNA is TGTGCCAGCAGCCGGACAGGGGATCAGCCCCAGCATTTT. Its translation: CASSRTGDQPQHF.

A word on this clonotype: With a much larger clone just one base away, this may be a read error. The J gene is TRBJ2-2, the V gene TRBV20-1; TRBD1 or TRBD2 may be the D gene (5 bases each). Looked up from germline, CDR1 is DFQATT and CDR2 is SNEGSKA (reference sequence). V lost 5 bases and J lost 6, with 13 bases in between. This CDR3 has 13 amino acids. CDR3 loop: CSASDGAAGELFF. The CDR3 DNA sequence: TGCAGTGCTTCGGACGGGGCGGCCGGGGAGCTGTTTTTT.

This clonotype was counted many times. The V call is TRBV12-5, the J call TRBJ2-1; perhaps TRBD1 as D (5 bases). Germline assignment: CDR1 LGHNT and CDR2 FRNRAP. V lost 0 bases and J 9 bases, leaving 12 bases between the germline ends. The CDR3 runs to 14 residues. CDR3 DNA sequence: TGTGCTAGTGGTTTGGTAGGCAGGGTGGTTGAGCAGTTCTTC. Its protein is CASGLVGRVVEQFF.

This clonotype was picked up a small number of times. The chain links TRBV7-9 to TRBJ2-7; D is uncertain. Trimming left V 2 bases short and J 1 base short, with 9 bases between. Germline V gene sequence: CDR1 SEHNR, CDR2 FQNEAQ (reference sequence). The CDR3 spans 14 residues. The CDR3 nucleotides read TGTGCCAGCAGCTTAACAGCAGGTTCCTACGAGCAGTACTTC. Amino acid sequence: CASSLTAGSYEQYF.

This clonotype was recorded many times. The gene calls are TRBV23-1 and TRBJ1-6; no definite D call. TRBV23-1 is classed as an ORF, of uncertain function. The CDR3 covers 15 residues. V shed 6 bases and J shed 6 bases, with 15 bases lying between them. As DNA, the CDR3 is TGCGCCAGCAGCCCATGCCGACGTTGTAATTCACCCCTCCACTTT. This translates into CASSPCRRCNSPLHF.